Described below is a single TCR beta chain sequence and its context. Its specificity is not known. An end of the junction differs from the germline gene, which may be a read error. Sample-barcoded 5' priming and a J-beta primer mix drove a second PCR of about 6 to 12 cycles. TCRdb re-called the 5' RACE reads with MiXCR, one entry per CDR3 protein. The sample lists roughly 1.4 million distinct CDR3 sequences; approximately 59% were seen once. This entry comes from a study of blood T cells in healthy people across ages. Study-wide results and limits: Versus aged donors, long-lived donors had higher diversity and more naive CD4+ cells.

Sequenced input: blood. The source of this sequence is a young man in good health.

The CDR3 region is CASIKQGMKTQYF. As DNA, the CDR3 is TGTGCTAGCATTAAACAGGGGATGAAGACCCAGTACTTC. V gene TRBV28 combines with J gene TRBJ2-5, with 7 nucleotides matching TRBD1. Germline V gene data show CDR1 as MDHEN and CDR2 as SYDVKM. The CDR3 is 13 amino acids. Looking up the rest from reference TRBV28 and TRBJ2-5 gives the full variable domain: DVKVTQSSRYLVKRTGEKVFLECVQDMDHENMFWYRQDPGLGLRLIYFSYDVKMKEKGDIPEGYSVSREKKERFSLILESASTNQTSMYLCASIKQGMKTQYFGPGTRLLVL.